The rows below give T cell receptor beta chains drawn from one sample of a study of shared clonotypes between healthy human individuals. The table came from immunoSEQ multiplex PCR; TCRdb's copy has only in-frame clones and leaves some out. The data show more than 550,000 clones, with roughly 88% seen just once and 34% held by the top ten. Sequencing input: memory CD8+ T cells from PBMCs. The receptors come from a man between 18 and 29 years old in good health. Some clones in this sample may be carry-over from other donors' samples. CDR3s include the opening cysteine and the closing phenylalanine or tryptophan. The D gene is left open where the match is weak.

V	D	J	CDR3	DNA
TRBV4-1	.	TRBJ2-1	CASRVVPGFMDEQFF	TGCGCCAGCAGAGTCGTCCCTGGGTTTATGGATGAGCAGTTCTTC
TRBV30	.	TRBJ2-7	CAWSRIGGNHEQYF	TGTGCCTGGAGTAGAATAGGAGGAAACCACGAGCAGTACTTC
TRBV7-9	.	TRBJ2-7	CASSSKLTGPYEQYF	TGTGCCAGCAGCTCCAAACTGACAGGACCCTACGAGCAGTACTTC
TRBV6-5	.	TRBJ2-1	CASAAGGLLGQFF	TGTGCCAGCGCCGCAGGTGGGCTATTAGGGCAGTTCTTC
TRBV30	TRBD2	TRBJ2-1	CAWMVGGPLVYNEQFF	TGTGCCTGGATGGTGGGAGGGCCGCTGGTCTACAATGAGCAGTTCTTC
TRBV30	TRBD2	TRBJ2-7	CAWSVYRLAGEGGEQYF	TGTGCCTGGAGTGTATACCGCCTAGCGGGAGAGGGCGGCGAGCAGTACTTC
TRBV9	TRBD1	TRBJ1-2	CASSGDRLNYGYTF	TGTGCCAGCAGCGGGGACAGGCTTAACTATGGCTACACCTTC
TRBV4-3	.	TRBJ1-3	CASSQYSSGNTIYF	TGCGCCAGCAGCCAATATTCCTCTGGAAACACCATATATTTT
TRBV14	TRBD1	TRBJ1-3	CASREGARNTIYF	TGTGCCAGCAGGGAGGGGGCCCGAAACACCATATATTTT
TRBV19	.	TRBJ1-5	CASSIVPNQPQHF	TGTGCCAGTAGTATAGTGCCCAATCAGCCCCAGCATTTT
TRBV2	.	TRBJ2-6	CASSKRNPTVPNNSGANVLTF	TGTGCCAGCAGTAAACGAAACCCGACAGTCCCTAATAACTCTGGGGCCAACGTCCTGACTTTC
TRBV9	TRBD1	TRBJ2-2	CASNRRDRANTGELFF	TGTGCCAGCAACCGTCGGGACAGGGCGAACACCGGGGAGCTGTTTTTT